This T cell receptor (beta chain) is drawn from a study of beta chain features in type 1 diabetes. The germline V gene encodes CDR1 MDHEN and CDR2 SYDVKM. V was pared by 4 bases and J by 6 bases, with 4 bases of the junction left unmatched. This CDR3 comprises 14 residues. Investigators reverse transcribed all isolated RNA, so they sequenced expressed TCRB transcripts. Assay: immunoSEQ multiplex PCR; the TCRdb copy retains only in-frame clones and omits some. The data show some 190,000 clones, with under 9.5% seen just once and roughly 0.46% held by the top ten. Points from the study as a whole: TCRB CDR3 length was moderately but significantly reduced in all four CD4+ subsets of Type 1 diabetes patients.

This clone has a count of ten or more. Its target is unknown. Specimen: central memory CD4+ T cells from blood. This TCR was recovered from a man in his late teens or twenties with type 1 diabetes. The V and J genes are TRBV28 and TRBJ2-4, with 9 bases identical to TRBD1. Here the CDR3 DNA reads TGTGCCAGCAGTTCACAGGGGGCGGGAAACATTCAGTACTTC. It codes for CASSSQGAGNIQYF.